Listed here are 9 T cell receptor beta chains from one sample, sequenced in a study of early T cells in non-severe SARS-CoV-2 infection. One entry per CDR3 protein, called by TCRdb with MiXCR from the 5' RACE reads. The data hold fewer than 55,000 distinct CDR3 sequences, with approximately 10% observed a single time. Sequences were obtained from whole blood. These TCRs come from an adult who was a healthcare worker with PCR-confirmed SARS-CoV-2 infection or an uninfected control (not recorded which).

This clonotype appeared many times. CDR3 loop: CASSDSTSGGTDTQYF. The DNA for the CDR3 is TGTGCCAGCAGTGACTCGACTAGCGGGGGCACAGATACGCAGTATTTT. The chain carries TRBV6-4 and TRBJ2-3; 11 nucleotides line up with TRBD2. The CDR3 totals 16 residues. V lost 0 bases and J lost 1; bases outside the gene matches: 0. Germline V lookup: CDR1 MRHNA, CDR2 SNTAGT.

This clonotype showed up many times. The chain employs TRBV28 and TRBJ1-1, with D possibly TRBD1 on 6 matching bases. V was clipped by 8 bases and J by 0 bases, with 7 bases between them. The CDR3 extends over 12 amino acids. Germline V CDR1 and CDR2: MDHEN, SYDVKM. Here the CDR3 DNA reads TGTGCCAGCCAGGGGCTGAACACTGAAGCTTTCTTT. Translating gives CASQGLNTEAFF.

This clonotype was detected ten times or more. The V call is TRBV6-6, the J call TRBJ2-5, with D maybe TRBD2 (6 bases). V lost 5 bases and J lost 5, with 18 bases in between. The length of the CDR3 is 15 residues. Looked up from germline, CDR1 is MNHNY and CDR2 is SVGAGI (reference sequence). The CDR3 sequence: CASSQTGGPGETQYF. CDR3 sequence (DNA): TGTGCCAGCAGTCAAACTGGAGGGCCAGGGGAGACCCAGTACTTC.

This clonotype was observed many times. A read error may produce the germline difference seen at one junction end. V is TRBV7-2 and J is TRBJ2-5; TRBD1 is a possible D gene (7 bases). Germline V CDR1 and CDR2: SGHTA, FQGNSA. The CDR3 covers 15 residues. CDR3 sequence (DNA): TGTGCCAGCAGCCCCCCGGGGGCTCGAGGGGGCGGGAAGTCTTTC. This codes for CASSPPGARGGGKSF.

This clonotype rates as medium-sized. The chain carries TRBV4-2 and TRBJ1-6, with 9 bases aligning to TRBD1. Germline CDR1 reads LGHNA; CDR2 reads YNFKEQ. This CDR3 region has 14 residues. V lost 4 bases and J lost 9; bases outside the gene matches: 4. CDR3 protein: CASSRQGETSPLHF. The DNA for the CDR3 is TGTGCCAGCAGCCGACAGGGGGAAACTTCACCCCTCCACTTT.

The V and J genes are TRBV6-2 or TRBV6-3 and TRBJ1-5; 8 nucleotides match TRBD1. CDR3 size: 13 residues. The germline CDR1 and CDR2 sequences are MNHEY and SVGEGT. The trim removed 5 bases at V and 6 bases at J, leaving 3 bases unmatched. The CDR3 loop reads CASSRTGSQPQHF. The CDR3 DNA is TGTGCCAGCAGTCGGACAGGGAGTCAGCCCCAGCATTTT.

The chain combines TRBV23-1 with TRBJ2-1, with 11 bases aligning to TRBD2. TRBV23-1 is an ORF; its function is uncertain. The CDR3 loop spans 17 amino acids. Germline trimming cut 8 bases from V and 4 bases from J; bases unmatched to any gene: 13. The CDR3 spells CASGFRSGGDQYNEQFF. DNA for the CDR3: TGCGCCAGCGGCTTCCGTAGCGGGGGGGACCAATACAATGAGCAGTTCTTC.

This clonotype was found many times. The genes are TRBV3-1 and TRBJ2-5; D uncertain. V lost 6 bases, J lost 1 base, and 9 bases lay in between. Looked up from germline, CDR1 is LGHDT and CDR2 is YNNKEL (reference sequence). The CDR3 is made up of 13 amino acids. The CDR3 protein is CASRVVGQETQYF. CDR3 coding DNA: TGTGCCAGCAGGGTCGTAGGCCAAGAGACCCAGTACTTC.

The rearrangement links TRBV5-4 to TRBJ2-5; the D gene is possibly TRBD2 (5 bases). Germline V gives CDR1 SGHNT, CDR2 YYREEE (reference sequence). The V end was cut by 4 bases, the J end by 2 bases, with 21 bases between. CDR3 length: 17 residues. CDR3 protein: CASSSTGGSFTQETQYF. As DNA, the CDR3 is TGTGCCAGCAGCAGCACGGGTGGGAGTTTCACGCAAGAGACCCAGTACTTC.